These 7 T cell receptor beta chains were all obtained from the same sample, sequenced in a study of blood T cell repertoires in COVID-19. Sequencing was performed with immunoSEQ multiplex PCR; in TCRdb, only in-frame clones are kept and a portion is missing. The sample consists of 380,000 or so clones, around 84% of them appearing once. Sample: peripheral blood. The receptors were gathered from a human donor with acute or convalescent COVID-19. The donor label of this sample is uncertain.

The DNA for the CDR3 is TGTGCCAGCAGCCCGTACGGGGGGGGTACAGGGCGCAATCAGCCCCAGCATTTT. Residues: CASSPYGGGTGRNQPQHF. The chain recombines TRBV27 with TRBJ1-5, with D maybe TRBD1 (6 bases). V was clipped by 6 bases and J by 2 bases, with 23 bases between them. CDR1 is MNHEY and CDR2 is SMNVEV in the germline V gene (reference sequence). The CDR3 covers 18 residues.

The rearrangement uses TRBV5-1 and TRBJ2-3, with 12 bases lining up with TRBD2. Germline V CDR1 and CDR2: SGHRS, YFSETQ. The CDR3 spans 14 residues. The V gene end was trimmed by 3 bases and the J gene end by 4 bases; junction bases not matched to a gene: 0. CDR3 amino acids: CASSSSGGADTQYF. CDR3 coding DNA: TGCGCCAGCAGCTCTAGCGGGGGGGCAGATACGCAGTATTTT.

The rearrangement joins TRBV27 to TRBJ2-1, with D possibly TRBD2 on 6 matching bases. Trimming removed 6 bases from V and 0 bases from J, with 15 bases in between. Germline V gene lookup returns CDR1 MNHEY and CDR2 SMNVEV (reference sequence). This CDR3 region has 16 residues. The CDR3 nucleotides are TGTGCCAGCAGCCGGAGGGTAGGGCGCTCCTACAATGAGCAGTTCTTC. Translated: CASSRRVGRSYNEQFF.

This clone was counted between two and nine times. V gene TRBV21-1 combines with J gene TRBJ2-5; the tabulated D call, TRBD2, remains unverified against the DNA. TRBV21-1 is a listed pseudogene. The CDR3 runs 13 residues. The CDR3 region is CASTFLGGETQYF. The CDR3 DNA reads TGTGCCAGCACCTTCTTGGGGGGAGAGACCCAGTACTTC.

This chain connects TRBV5-1 to TRBJ2-7; 8 bases match TRBD1. Per germline, CDR1 SGHRS and CDR2 YFSETQ. The trim removed 2 bases at V and 5 bases at J, leaving 6 bases unmatched. The CDR3 runs 14 residues. The CDR3 sequence: CASSLQGDGDEQYF. DNA for the CDR3: TGCGCCAGCAGCTTACAGGGGGATGGGGACGAGCAGTACTTC.

The chain links TRBV6-5 to TRBJ1-4; D is perhaps TRBD1 (5 bases). The V end was cut by 6 bases, the J end by 7 bases, with 18 bases between. CDR3 length: 15 residues. CDR1 and CDR2 from the germline V gene are MNHEY and SVGAGI. In DNA, the CDR3 is TGTGCCAGCAGGCCCCAGGGTCTCGGAAGTGAAAAACTGTTTTTT. Protein product: CASRPQGLGSEKLFF.

Note on this clone: The identical CDR3 is also encoded by other nucleotide sequences in the sample. The chain uses TRBV9 and TRBJ1-2; 7 positions match TRBD1. V lost 0 bases, J lost 4 bases, and 0 bases stayed unmatched. This CDR3 is 13 amino acids long. The germline gives CDR1 SGDLS, CDR2 YYNGEE. The CDR3 here is CASSVAGGYGYTF. CDR3 DNA: TGTGCCAGCAGCGTAGCAGGGGGCTATGGCTACACCTTC.